Each of the 23 T cell receptor beta chains below was sequenced from the same sample in a study of control samples from healthy donors and cancer patients. Repertoires were generated with immunoSEQ multiplex PCR, while TCRdb's copy carries only in-frame clones and drops some. The sample lists about 60,000 clones; over 75% were seen once. Material: blood. These receptors were taken from a man aged 40-49 years in good health.

The chain links TRBV9 to TRBJ2-1; TRBD2 matches 10 bases. V gave up 2 bases and J gave up 6 bases; unmatched junction bases: 5. In germline, CDR1 is SGDLS, CDR2 YYNGEE. The CDR3 runs to 15 residues. CDR3 amino acids: CASSVGLAVPNEQFF. CDR3 nucleotide sequence: TGTGCCAGCAGCGTTGGACTAGCGGTTCCCAATGAGCAGTTCTTC.

This sequence joins TRBV7-3 and TRBJ2-1; a possible D gene is TRBD1 (7 bases). V was trimmed by 1 base and J by 3 bases, leaving 19 bases between them. CDR1 SGHTA and CDR2 FQGTGA come from the germline V gene. The CDR3 is made up of 18 amino acids. The CDR3 nucleotides are TGTGCCAGCAGCTTAAGAGTTCCGACCCAGGGGGGCTACAATGAGCAGTTCTTC. It specifies CASSLRVPTQGGYNEQFF. The entire variable domain, with the rest obtained from reference TRBV7-3 and TRBJ2-1, is as follows: GAGVSQTPSNKVTEKGKYVELRCDPISGHTALYWYRQSLGQGPEFLIYFQGTGAADDSGLPNDRFFAVRPEGSVSTLKIQRTERGDSAVYLCASSLRVPTQGGYNEQFFGPGTRLTVL.

The V call is TRBV10-3, the J call TRBJ2-3, with a tentative D call TRBD2 (6 bases). The V gene's germline CDR1 is ENHRY and CDR2 SYGVKD. The CDR3 is 15 amino acids. Trimming removed 3 bases at V and 1 base at J, with 11 bases between. The DNA for the CDR3 is TGTGCCATCAGTGAAGTGGCTAGCGGCACAGATACGCAGTATTTT. It specifies CAISEVASGTDTQYF.

The rearrangement joins TRBV6-2 or TRBV6-3 to TRBJ2-3, with 8 bases identical to TRBD1. V shed 6 bases, J shed 1 base, and the junction held 6 bases outside the gene matches. From germline, CDR1 is MNHEY and CDR2 SVGEGT. This CDR3 comprises 15 residues. CDR3 in DNA: TGTGCCAGCAGCCCTCCGGGACAGGGCACAGATACGCAGTATTTT. As protein: CASSPPGQGTDTQYF.

This clone was counted a single time. The J gene is TRBJ2-7, the V gene TRBV15; TRBD2 matches at 7 bases. The V segment lost 3 bases and the J segment 4 bases; nucleotides outside the gene matches: 3. This CDR3 is built from 13 residues. From germline, CDR1 is LNHNV and CDR2 YYDKDF (reference sequence). In DNA, the CDR3 is TGTGCCACCAGCAGGGGGGAGGGGTACGAGCAGTACTTC. Translating gives CATSRGEGYEQYF. The complete variable domain, with remaining parts taken from reference TRBV15 and TRBJ2-7, reads DAMVIQNPRYQVTQFGKPVTLSCSQTLNHNVMYWYQQKSSQAPKLLFHYYDKDFNNEADTPDNFQSRRPNTSFCFLDIRSPGLGDTAMYLCATSRGEGYEQYFGPGTRLTVT.

The rearrangement joins TRBV27 to TRBJ2-1; D is unresolved. Germline V lookup: CDR1 MNHEY, CDR2 SMNVEV (reference sequence). CDR3 length: 14 amino acids. The V end lost 3 bases, the J end lost 5 bases, and 11 bases lay between the germline ends. CDR3 in DNA: TGTGCCAGCAGTTTCTTCCCTTTGAACAATGAGCAGTTCTTC. Translating gives CASSFFPLNNEQFF.

This clone was observed a single time. The rearrangement joins TRBV5-5 to TRBJ1-2; 7 nucleotides line up with TRBD1. There are 14 residues in the CDR3. Germline assignment: CDR1 SGHKS and CDR2 YYEKEE (reference sequence). V dropped 2 bases and J dropped 4; count of bases not matched to a gene: 5. CDR3 DNA sequence: TGTGCCAGCAGCTTCGGGACAGAAGCCTATGGCTACACCTTC. Amino acid sequence: CASSFGTEAYGYTF.

The chain combines TRBV18 with TRBJ2-7; the match to TRBD1 covers 9 bases. This CDR3 spans 15 amino acids. Per the germline V gene, CDR1 is KGHSH and CDR2 is LQKENI. The V segment lost 4 bases and the J segment 5 bases; nucleotides outside the gene matches: 9. The chain's CDR3 is CASSRLGQGPHEQYF. The CDR3 coding sequence is TGTGCCAGCTCACGTCTGGGACAGGGTCCCCACGAGCAGTACTTC.

The chain links TRBV18 to TRBJ1-1; D might be TRBD1 (6 bases). Germline V CDR1 and CDR2: KGHSH, LQKENI. There are 17 residues in the CDR3. Trimming took 1 base from V and 2 from J, leaving 17 bases between them. The CDR3 region has the DNA TGTGCCAGCTCACCACTCCCAGGGGCCGAGGTTAACACTGAAGCTTTCTTT. This codes for CASSPLPGAEVNTEAFF.

The sample holds a few counts of this clone. This chain links TRBV6-1 with TRBJ2-3; 9 bases are shared with TRBD2. The CDR3 consists of 15 residues. V lost 0 bases and J lost 4; bases outside the gene matches: 2. Germline V lookup: CDR1 MNHNS, CDR2 SASEGT. Here the CDR3 DNA reads TGTGCCAGCAGTGAAGCTAGCGGGAGCCCAGATACGCAGTATTTT. Translating gives CASSEASGSPDTQYF.

The gene calls are TRBV6-2 or TRBV6-3 and TRBJ2-7; 9 bases align to TRBD1. The CDR3 loop spans 14 amino acids. The V and J ends lost 7 bases and 2 bases, in that order; junction bases with no gene match: 6. The germline V gene encodes CDR1 MNHEY and CDR2 SVGEGT. The DNA for the CDR3 is TGTGCCAGCACCCCGACAGGGGGAACCTACGAGCAGTACTTC. This encodes CASTPTGGTYEQYF.

The rearrangement joins TRBV3-1 (or the pseudogene TRBV3-2) to TRBJ2-7; D is perhaps TRBD1 (5 bases). The CDR3 extends over 16 amino acids. Per germline, CDR1 LGHDT and CDR2 YNNKEL (reference sequence). V was clipped by 0 bases and J by 2 bases, with 14 bases between them. The CDR3 DNA is TGTGCCAGCAGCCAAGATGGGCGAGCAGGGCCCTACGAGCAGTACTTC. Its protein is CASSQDGRAGPYEQYF.

This clone was counted only a few times. This chain connects TRBV7-2 to TRBJ1-3; D uncertain. V was cut by 5 bases and J by 1 base, with 9 bases left in between. This CDR3 spans 14 amino acids. Germline CDR1 SGHTA, CDR2 FQGNSA. DNA for the CDR3: TGTGCCAGCAGCCATGGGGTGTCTGGAAACACCATATATTTT. This codes for CASSHGVSGNTIYF.

This clone has just one count. The chain is built from TRBV20-1 and TRBJ2-2; TRBD2 matches 8 bases. The CDR3 runs to 15 residues. The trim removed 3 bases at V and 6 bases at J, leaving 9 bases unmatched. Germline loops: CDR1 DFQATT, CDR2 SNEGSKA (reference sequence). The CDR3 DNA sequence: TGCAGTGCTAGTAGACCGGGACTAGGGGCCGGGGAGCTGTTTTTT. It codes for CSASRPGLGAGELFF.

The V and J genes are TRBV6-5 and TRBJ1-1, with a tentative D call TRBD1 (6 bases). Trimming left V 6 bases short and J 2 bases short, with 16 bases between. CDR3 length: 15 residues. Germline V gene sequence: CDR1 MNHEY, CDR2 SVGAGI. CDR3 bases: TGTGCCAGCAGCCTCAGGACAGAGGGAAACACTGAAGCTTTCTTT. Translation gives CASSLRTEGNTEAFF.

V gene TRBV19 combines with J gene TRBJ2-1; D not resolved. This CDR3 contains 14 residues. The germline gives CDR1 LNHDA, CDR2 SQIVND (reference sequence). V was clipped by 6 bases and J by 5 bases, with 14 bases between them. CDR3 nucleotide sequence: TGTGCCAGTAGACGATTCCCGGACGACAATGAGCAGTTCTTC. This sequence encodes CASRRFPDDNEQFF.

The CDR3 protein is CASSWLGDGETQYF. CDR3 bases: TGTGCCAGCAGTTGGCTGGGGGACGGAGAGACCCAGTACTTC. The chain couples TRBV6-1 to TRBJ2-5; either TRBD1 or TRBD2 may fit D (5 bases each). CDR3 size: 14 residues. Trimming cost V 5 bases and J 4 bases, with 14 bases left between them. The germline V gene encodes CDR1 MNHNS and CDR2 SASEGT.

This clone turned up a few times. This chain links TRBV7-8 with TRBJ2-7; D perhaps matches TRBD2 (5 bases). The germline V gene has CDR1 SGHVS and CDR2 FQNEAQ. The CDR3 contains 11 residues. The V end was cut by 5 bases, the J end by 4 bases, with 6 bases between. The CDR3 bases are TGTGCCAGCAGCCGAGGGTACGAGCAGTACTTC. It specifies CASSRGYEQYF.

The V gene is TRBV7-9, the J gene TRBJ2-5; D possibly corresponds to TRBD2 (5 bases). Trimming took off 2 bases at V and 2 bases at J, with 12 bases between the two ends. The CDR3 contains 15 residues. Germline V lookup: CDR1 SEHNR, CDR2 FQNEAQ (reference sequence). CDR3 residues: CASSLFGDRQETQYF. The CDR3 DNA sequence: TGTGCCAGCAGCTTATTCGGGGATAGGCAAGAGACCCAGTACTTC. The full variable domain, completed using reference TRBV7-9 and TRBJ2-5, is DTGVSQNPRHKITKRGQNVTFRCDPISEHNRLYWYRQTLGQGPEFLTYFQNEAQLEKSRLLSDRFSAERPKGSFSTLEIQRTEQGDSAMYLCASSLFGDRQETQYFGPGTRLLVL.

This rearrangement joins TRBV18 to TRBJ1-2, with D uncertain. The CDR3 spans 12 residues. Germline CDR1 is KGHSH and CDR2 is LQKENI. Trimming pared 4 bases from V and 2 bases from J, leaving 5 bases between. The DNA for the CDR3 is TGTGCCAGCTCACAAGACAACTATGGCTACACCTTC. Protein: CASSQDNYGYTF.

This chain links TRBV6-1 with TRBJ2-5; 7 bases are shared with TRBD2. Unmatched junction bases numbered 13, after V lost 7 bases and J lost 5 bases. Germline CDR1 reads MNHNS; CDR2 reads SASEGT. The CDR3 runs to 15 residues. The CDR3 protein is CASTDGGLGLETQYF. CDR3 bases: TGTGCCAGCACTGACGGGGGGTTGGGTTTGGAGACCCAGTACTTC.

CDR3 sequence: CASKLGDRHF. The CDR3 DNA reads TGTGCCAGTAAATTAGGAGACCGGCATTTT. The V gene is TRBV19, the J gene TRBJ1-5, with D unresolved. This CDR3 has 10 residues. With 7 bases removed from V and 15 bases from J, the gap between germline ends came to 13 bases. The germline gives CDR1 LNHDA, CDR2 SQIVND (reference sequence).

The chain couples TRBV28 to TRBJ2-3; 16 bases match TRBD2. Germline CDR1 is MDHEN and CDR2 is SYDVKM. After removal of 3 bases from V and 2 bases from J, the junction contained 11 bases not matched to a gene. The CDR3 sequence is 20 residues long. CDR3 region: CASSLPVGTSGRAITDTQYF. The DNA for the CDR3 is TGTGCCAGCAGTTTGCCCGTGGGGACTAGCGGGAGGGCCATCACAGATACGCAGTATTTT.